This TCR beta chain came from a study of blood T cell repertoires in COVID-19. Turning to the study itself: Nucleic acid was either cDNA or gDNA, and it came from T cells, B-cell-depleted T cells, or PBMCs.

Germline V lookup: CDR1 MDHEN, CDR2 SYDVKM. V lost 3 bases and J lost 2, with 8 bases in between. CDR3 length: 13 amino acids. The assay was immunoSEQ multiplex PCR, and TCRdb's table has in-frame clones only and misses some. The sample holds 200,000 to 300,000 clones, 70% to 85% seen once. The sample consisted of peripheral blood. The clonotype originates from an elderly woman with acute or convalescent COVID-19. V gene TRBV28 combines with J gene TRBJ2-7, with a weak D call TRBD2 (5 bases). The CDR3 DNA is TGTGCCAGCAGTTTCGGGATAGCCTACGAGCAGTACTTC. Translation gives CASSFGIAYEQYF. The full variable domain, in which reference TRBV28 and TRBJ2-7 provide the parts outside the CDR3, is DVKVTQSSRYLVKRTGEKVFLECVQDMDHENMFWYRQDPGLGLRLIYFSYDVKMKEKGDIPEGYSVSREKKERFSLILESASTNQTSMYLCASSFGIAYEQYFGPGTRLTVT.